This T cell receptor beta chain came from a study of cytomegalovirus exposure and HLA in healthy donors. Only in-frame clones appear in the TCRdb table, and some are missing; sequencing was by immunoSEQ multiplex PCR. This sample has about 240,000 clones, with approximately 87% found just once. This clone showed up just once. Germline V lookup: CDR1 SGHTA, CDR2 FQGNSA. V was pared by 1 base and J by 0 bases, with 16 bases between. This CDR3 region has 17 residues. Sequencing was carried out using PBMCs. The genes are TRBV7-2 and TRBJ2-7; TRBD2 is a possible D gene (6 bases). The sequence was obtained from a young man in good health and CMV-seronegative. For the CDR3, the DNA is TGTGCCAGCAGCTTAGGCCCCTGGAGGGAGAGCTCCTACGAGCAGTACTTC. Residues: CASSLGPWRESSYEQYF.